Listed below are T cell receptor beta chains from one sample, sequenced in a study of shared clonotypes between healthy human individuals. Sequencing used immunoSEQ multiplex PCR; TCRdb keeps in-frame clones, though not all of them. The table includes a few million clones, roughly 95% detected once. Specimen: naive CD8+ T cells from PBMCs. These receptors were collected from a man aged 18 to 30 in good health. Some clones in this sample may be carry-over from other donors' samples. Each CDR3 is given with its conserved first and last residue.

V gene	J gene	CDR3 protein
TRBV11-1	TRBJ2-1	CASSLVDNEQFF
TRBV6-5	TRBJ2-2	CASSYSQFGELFF
TRBV29-1	TRBJ2-2	CSVENRVHTGELFF
TRBV7-9	TRBJ1-2	CASSHLGQGSNDNYGYTF
TRBV5-1	TRBJ2-1	CASSLAYRGGNEQFF
TRBV9	TRBJ2-3	CASSVGAGTDTQYF
TRBV19	TRBJ2-7	CASTQEPRAAYEQYF
TRBV7-2	TRBJ2-1	CASRGGGSSYNEQFF
TRBV27	TRBJ2-2	CASSPTRGSSIPGELFF
TRBV6-1	TRBJ2-5	CASSEILGETQYF
TRBV5-8	TRBJ1-1	CASSLGTEAFF
TRBV4-2	TRBJ2-2	CASSLGLAVNTGELFF
TRBV19	TRBJ1-5	CASSMGRASGQPQHF
TRBV11-2	TRBJ2-3	CASSPTGLIDTQYF
TRBV18	TRBJ2-1	CASSPENRPQGNEQFF
TRBV13	TRBJ2-6	CASSLGLIAGGPGPNVLTF
TRBV7-2	TRBJ1-1	CASSADRAEAFF
TRBV7-8	TRBJ2-2	CASSLALLGGRGTGELFF
TRBV7-9	TRBJ2-7	CASIQKKGTGTYEQYF
TRBV28	TRBJ1-4	CASRLQGAGEKLFF
TRBV4-3	TRBJ2-3	CASSQGSVSGTDTQYF
TRBV20-1	TRBJ2-7	CSARSPYEQYF
TRBV4-1	TRBJ2-3	CASSQDWGRTDTQYF
TRBV9	TRBJ2-1	CASSVARDNEQFF
TRBV5-5	TRBJ1-5	CASSLAGQLNQPQHF
TRBV7-2	TRBJ2-7	CASSPRTYEQYF
TRBV6-5	TRBJ2-1	CASSYSIPYNEQFF
TRBV7-8	TRBJ2-1	CASSFRTSGHNEQFF
TRBV15	TRBJ1-2	CATSRDLGTNPRGYTF
TRBV5-1	TRBJ1-4	CASSLADWATNEKLFF
TRBV27	TRBJ2-7	CASSYRGLSYEQYF
TRBV4-3	TRBJ2-4	CASSQGRGVSNIQYF
TRBV27	TRBJ2-7	CASSLLGQNYEQYF
TRBV15	TRBJ1-1	CATSRDRDTEAFF
TRBV4-1	TRBJ1-5	CASSPRPGGSNQPQHF
TRBV5-6	TRBJ1-3	CASSLVRAGAAGNTIYF
TRBV4-3	TRBJ1-5	CASSQEWAGAYHSNQPQHF
TRBV21-1	TRBJ2-7	CASSGGTGNTNYEQYF
TRBV6-1	TRBJ2-7	CASSEWVSGYEQYF
TRBV5-6	TRBJ1-1	CASTPWGGINTEAFF
TRBV4-1	TRBJ1-5	CASSPTERPTGRYDQPQHF
TRBV11-1	TRBJ2-3	CASSLDPGITDTQYF
TRBV6-6	TRBJ1-5	CASSYSGVVDQPQHF
TRBV29-1	TRBJ2-3	CSVYGGLYTDTQYF